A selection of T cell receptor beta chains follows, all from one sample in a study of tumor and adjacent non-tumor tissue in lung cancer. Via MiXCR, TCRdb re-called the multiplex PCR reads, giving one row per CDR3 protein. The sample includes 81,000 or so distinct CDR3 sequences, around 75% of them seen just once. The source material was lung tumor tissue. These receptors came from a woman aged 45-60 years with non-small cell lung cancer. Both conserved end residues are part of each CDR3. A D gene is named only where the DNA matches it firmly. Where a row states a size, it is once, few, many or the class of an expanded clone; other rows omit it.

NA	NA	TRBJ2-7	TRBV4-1	CAKSQAFGRGRFYEQYF	TGCGCCAAGAGCCAAGCCTTTGGCAGGGGACGTTTCTACGAGCAGTACTTC
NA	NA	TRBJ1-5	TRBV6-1	CASSETLSNQPQHF	TGTGCCAGCAGTGAAACTTTGAGCAATCAGCCACAGCATTTT
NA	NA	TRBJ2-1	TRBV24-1	CATSKTISKSYKEQFF	TGTGCCACCAGTAAGACCATCAGCAAATCCTACAAAGAGCAGTTCTTC
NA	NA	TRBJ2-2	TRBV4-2	CASGQDLAVTGKLFF	TGTGCCAGCGGCCAAGATTTGGCAGTCACCGGGAAGCTGTTTTTT
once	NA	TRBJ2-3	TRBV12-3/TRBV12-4	CASSLETLNTGTQYF	TGTGCCAGCAGTTTAGAAACACTAAACACAGGTACGCAGTATTTT
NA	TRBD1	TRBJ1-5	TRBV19	CASRGGQGGVQPQHF	TGTGCCAGTAGGGGTGGACAGGGCGGCGTTCAGCCCCAGCATTTT
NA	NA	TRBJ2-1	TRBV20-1	CSAPRRYGYNEHFF	TGCAGTGCCCCCAGGAGGTATGGGTACAATGAGCACTTCTTC
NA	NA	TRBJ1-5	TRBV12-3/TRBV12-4	CDSSPRETGLGQPQHF	TGTGACAGCAGTCCTAGGGAAACAGGGTTAGGTCAGCCCCAACATTTT
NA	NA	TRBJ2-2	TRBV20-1	CSATVRGHQNTGKLLF	TGCAGTGCCACGGTTAGGGGACATCAGAACACCGGGAAGCTGCTTTTT
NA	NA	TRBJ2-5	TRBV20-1	CSANWLKETQYF	TGCAGTGCTAACTGGCTAAAAGAGACCCAATACTTC
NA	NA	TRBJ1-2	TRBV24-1	CATNDPGTQVYGYTF	TGTGCCACCAATGATCCCGGGACACAGGTTTATGGCTACACCTTC
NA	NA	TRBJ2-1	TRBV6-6	CASSYFAGIAATFYNEQFF	TGCGCCAGTAGTTACTTTGCCGGAATTGCGGCTACCTTCTATAATGAGCAGTTCTTC
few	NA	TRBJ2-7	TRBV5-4	CGSSLAGGGEQYF	TGTGGCAGCAGCTTGGCCGGTGGAGGCGAGCAATACTTC
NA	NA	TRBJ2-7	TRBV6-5	CASSPHDSLSIYEQYF	TGTGCCAGCAGCCCCCATGACAGCTTATCTATCTACGAGCAGTACTTC
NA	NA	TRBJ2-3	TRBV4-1	CASSQEGGGSGIGPQYF	TGTGCCAGCAGCCAAGAAGGGGGGGGGTCAGGGATTGGTCCGCAGTATTTT
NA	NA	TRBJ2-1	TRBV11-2	CASSLVGGIRLNEQFF	TGTGCCAGCAGCTTAGTAGGGGGTATCAGGCTCAATGAGCAGTTCTTC
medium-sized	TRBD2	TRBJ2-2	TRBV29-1	CSHKRGEGLGELFF	TGCAGCCATAAACGGGGGGAGGGCCTCGGGGAGCTGTTTTTT
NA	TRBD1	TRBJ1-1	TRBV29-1	CRVERTGGLRTMNTEASF	TGCAGGGTTGAACGGACAGGGGGCCTAAGAACCATGAACACTGAAGCTTCCTTT
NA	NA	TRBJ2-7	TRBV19	CVNSRAFDYEQYF	TGTGTCAATAGTCGGGCATTCGACTACGAGCAGTACTTC
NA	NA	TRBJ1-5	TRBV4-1	CASSQNWDNNQHQQF	TGCGCCAGCAGCCAGAACTGGGACAATAATCAGCACCAGCAGTTT
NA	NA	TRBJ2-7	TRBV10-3	CAISSGIEYERYF	TGTGCCATCAGCTCCGGGATAGAGTACGAGCGGTACTTC
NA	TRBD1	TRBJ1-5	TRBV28	CVNSSLDREEKPQHF	TGTGTCAACAGTTCACTCGACAGGGAAGAGAAGCCCCAGCATTTT
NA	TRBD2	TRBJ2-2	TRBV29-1	CSGTSGSAGKPFF	TGCAGCGGGACTAGCGGGAGTGCCGGGAAGCCGTTTTTT
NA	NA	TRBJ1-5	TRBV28	CASSSSGGNNQSQHF	TGTGCCAGCAGTTCATCGGGGGGAAACAATCAGTCCCAGCATTTT
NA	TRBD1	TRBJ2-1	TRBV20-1	CSAGGTANKQFF	TGCAGTGCTGGTGGGACAGCTAATAAGCAGTTCTTC
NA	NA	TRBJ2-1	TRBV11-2	CARSLEASSFNEQFF	TGTGCCAGAAGCTTAGAAGCTAGCTCCTTCAATGAGCAGTTCTTC
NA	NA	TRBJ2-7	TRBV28	CASSSRTYDQYF	TGTGCCAGCAGTTCACGAACTTACGATCAGTACTTC
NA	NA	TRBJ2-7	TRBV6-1	CASSEQANYKQYF	TGTGCCAGCAGTGAACAGGCAAACTACAAGCAGTACTTC
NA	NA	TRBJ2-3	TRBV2	CASIRESQDTQYF	TGTGCCAGCATACGGGAGTCACAAGATACGCAGTATTTT
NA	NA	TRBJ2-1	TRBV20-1	CSASIPGATCNEQFF	TGCAGTGCTAGTATCCCGGGGGCGACCTGTAATGAGCAGTTCTTC
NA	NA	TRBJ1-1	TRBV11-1	CASSLDTEEDTEAFF	TGTGCCAGCAGCTTAGATACCGAGGAGGACACGGAAGCTTTCTTT
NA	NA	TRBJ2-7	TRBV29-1	CSVAIRDETYEHYF	TGCAGCGTTGCCATAAGGGACGAAACTTACGAGCATTATTTC
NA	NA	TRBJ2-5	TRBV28	CAISSQRYQETQYF	TGTGCCATCAGTTCCCAAAGATACCAAGAAACCCAGTACTTC
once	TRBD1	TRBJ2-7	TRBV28	CASSFLTGGFYEWYF	TGTGCCAGCAGTTTTTTGACAGGGGGATTCTACGAGTGGTACTTC
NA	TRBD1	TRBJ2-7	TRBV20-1	CGAAPEDRGSHSYEQYF	TGCGGTGCTGCCCCCGAGGACAGGGGATCTCATTCCTACGAGCAGTACTTC
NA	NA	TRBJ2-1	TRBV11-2	CASTPDGGASSYNEQLF	TGTGCCAGCACCCCAGATGGCGGGGCAAGCTCCTACAATGAGCAGTTGTTC
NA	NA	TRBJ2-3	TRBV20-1	CSARDLSGGADTMYF	TGCAGTGCTAGAGATCTTTCAGGAGGCGCAGATACGATGTATTTT
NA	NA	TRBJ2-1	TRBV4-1	CASSQAAHNEQFF	TGCGCCAGCAGCCAAGCCGCGCACAATGAGCAGTTCTTC
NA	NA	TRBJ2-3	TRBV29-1	CSTPGLRTGSTDTQYF	TGCAGCACTCCGGGACTCCGAACGGGTAGCACAGATACGCAGTATTTT
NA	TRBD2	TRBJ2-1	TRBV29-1	CSAGGTAQFF	TGCAGCGCCGGGGGGACCGCGCAGTTCTTC
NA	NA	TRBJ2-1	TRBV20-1	CSARRFRARDGSEQFF	TGCAGTGCGAGGAGGTTTAGGGCCCGGGACGGTAGCGAGCAGTTCTTC
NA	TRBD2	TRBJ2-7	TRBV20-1	CNTLAGAETYEQYF	TGCAATACCCTGGCGGGAGCAGAAACCTACGAGCAGTACTTC
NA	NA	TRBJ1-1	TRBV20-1	CSARGPWSAEAFF	TGCAGTGCTAGAGGACCGTGGAGCGCCGAAGCTTTCTTT